The 29 T cell receptor beta chains below come from one sample, sequenced in a study of cytomegalovirus exposure and HLA in healthy donors. The PCR used 60 Vbeta and 13 Jbeta primers. Some clones are missing from TCRdb's copy, which holds only in-frame ones; the method was immunoSEQ multiplex PCR. This table has some 200,000 clones, 81% appearing once. Sequenced: PBMCs. These receptors were taken from a man aged 45-60 years in good health and CMV-seronegative.

The rearrangement uses TRBV15 and TRBJ1-1; perhaps TRBD1 as D (5 bases). Trimming took off 0 bases at V and 6 bases at J, with 11 bases between the two ends. This CDR3 has 14 amino acids. The germline V gene encodes CDR1 LNHNV and CDR2 YYDKDF (reference sequence). The CDR3 reads CATSRDPGRAEAFF. The DNA for the CDR3 is TGTGCCACCAGCAGAGATCCGGGCAGGGCTGAAGCTTTCTTT.

This chain joins TRBV14 and TRBJ2-1; 9 positions agree with TRBD2. V lost 2 bases to trimming and J lost 10 bases; unmatched junction nucleotides: 9. There are 15 residues in the CDR3. Germline CDR1 SGHDN, CDR2 FVKESK. The CDR3 nucleotides are TGTGCCAGCAGCCAATATCGAGCGGGGGGTGACGAGCAGTTCTTC. Encoded protein: CASSQYRAGGDEQFF.

The J gene is TRBJ2-2, the V gene TRBV4-1, with D maybe TRBD1 (6 bases). The ends were cut back, 4 bases at V and 7 bases at J, with 22 bases in the middle. This CDR3 contains 17 residues. Germline V CDR1 and CDR2: MGHRA, YSYEKL. The CDR3 bases are TGCGCCAGCAGCCTTGATAGCAGGGGAGACCTGGTCGGGGAGCTGTTTTTT. This sequence encodes CASSLDSRGDLVGELFF.

As to this clone: Different DNA sequences within this sample yield the same CDR3. The J gene is TRBJ2-5, the V gene TRBV7-6, with D perhaps TRBD2 (6 bases). The CDR3 covers 15 residues. V dropped 1 base and J dropped 4 bases, with 13 bases sitting between them. CDR1 SGHVS and CDR2 FNYEAQ come from the germline V gene. The CDR3 DNA reads TGTGCCAGCAGCTTAGAGGGCGGGGAGCGAGAGACCCAGTACTTC. This codes for CASSLEGGERETQYF.

This clone occurred a few times. Other DNA sequences within the sample encode an identical CDR3. CDR3 loop: CASSLDRASGANVLTF. CDR3 nucleotides: TGCGCCAGCAGCTTGGACAGGGCCTCTGGGGCCAACGTCCTGACTTTC. The V gene is TRBV5-1, the J gene TRBJ2-6; TRBD1 might be the D (6 bases). The germline V gene encodes CDR1 SGHRS and CDR2 YFSETQ. The length of the CDR3 is 16 residues. The V end was cut by 0 bases, the J end by 0 bases, with 7 bases between.

This CDR3 reads CASSAWGGANNEQFF. The CDR3 DNA sequence: TGTGCCAGCAGCGCCTGGGGGGGAGCTAACAATGAGCAGTTCTTC. J is TRBJ2-1 and V is TRBV9, with 7 bases identical to TRBD2. CDR1 is SGDLS, CDR2 YYNGEE, per germline. The V gene end was trimmed by 3 bases and the J gene end by 5 bases; junction bases not matched to a gene: 8. The CDR3 is 15 amino acids. Full variable domain (outside the CDR3, taken from reference TRBV9 and TRBJ2-1): DSGVTQTPKHLITATGQRVTLRCSPRSGDLSVYWYQQSLDQGLQFLIQYYNGEERAKGNILERFSAQQFPDLHSELNLSSLELGDSALYFCASSAWGGANNEQFFGPGTRLTVL.

J is TRBJ2-7 and V is TRBV28; maybe TRBD2 (7 bases). Germline-derived CDR1 and CDR2 are MDHEN and SYDVKM. The CDR3 consists of 12 residues. The CDR3 loop reads CATEGGREEQYF. In DNA, the CDR3 is TGTGCAACCGAGGGGGGGCGCGAGGAGCAGTACTTC.

The chain carries TRBV7-2 and TRBJ1-6, with D hard to call. With 3 bases removed from V and 11 bases from J, the gap between germline ends came to 8 bases. The CDR3 spans 12 residues. Germline V lookup: CDR1 SGHTA, CDR2 FQGNSA. The CDR3 region is CASSFADTPLHF. CDR3 nucleotides: TGTGCCAGCAGCTTCGCAGATACACCCCTCCACTTT.

V is TRBV30 and J is TRBJ2-5; 9 bases line up with TRBD2. The CDR3 length is 13 residues. The germline V gene has CDR1 GTSNPN and CDR2 SVGIG (reference sequence). V was pared by 1 base and J by 4 bases, with 1 base of the junction left unmatched. CDR3 nucleotide sequence: TGTGCCTGGAGTGGCGGGGGGGGAGAGACCCAGTACTTC. Its protein product is CAWSGGGGETQYF.

This chain links TRBV4-1 with TRBJ2-3; D might be TRBD2 (5 bases). Trimming pared 3 bases from V and 0 bases from J, leaving 22 bases between. In germline, CDR1 is MGHRA, CDR2 YSYEKL. This CDR3 has 19 amino acids. CDR3 amino acids: CASSHARAAISASTDTQYF. In DNA form, the CDR3 reads TGCGCCAGCAGCCATGCTCGGGCGGCGATTAGCGCTAGCACAGATACGCAGTATTTT.

This sequence joins TRBV10-2 and TRBJ2-1, with TRBD2 matching 8 bases. The length of the CDR3 is 15 residues. Germline trimming cut 10 bases from V and 6 bases from J; bases unmatched to any gene: 14. Germline CDR1 WSHSY, CDR2 SAAADI. In DNA, the CDR3 is TGCGCCACCCACCGAACGGGACTAGGCGTCAATGAGCAGTTCTTC. This codes for CATHRTGLGVNEQFF.

This chain links TRBV2 with TRBJ2-5; D unclear. CDR1 is SNHLY and CDR2 is FYNNEI in the germline V gene. The CDR3 is 11 amino acids. The V and J ends lost 3 bases and 6 bases respectively, with 5 bases between them. The CDR3 here is CASSDTQTQYF. In DNA, the CDR3 is TGTGCCAGCAGTGACACTCAGACCCAGTACTTC.

This rearrangement joins TRBV6-5 to TRBJ2-7; 7 bases match TRBD1. The V segment lost 8 bases and the J segment 7 bases; nucleotides outside the gene matches: 11. Germline V gene sequence: CDR1 MNHEY, CDR2 SVGAGI. There are 13 residues in the CDR3. CDR3 sequence reads: CASGGQTPWEQYF. The CDR3 region has the DNA TGTGCCAGCGGGGGACAGACACCATGGGAGCAGTACTTC.

This clone showed up just a few times. The chain recombines TRBV7-2 with TRBJ1-5, with unresolved D. This CDR3 region has 13 residues. The ends were cut back, 5 bases at V and 4 bases at J, with 9 bases in the middle. CDR1 is SGHTA, CDR2 FQGNSA, per germline. The CDR3 bases are TGTGCCAGCAGCCCTCTCCTTAATCAGCCCCAGCATTTT. It is translated as CASSPLLNQPQHF.

The chain employs TRBV27 and TRBJ1-4, with D possibly TRBD1 on 5 matching bases. Germline V CDR1 and CDR2: MNHEY, SMNVEV (reference sequence). There are 12 residues in the CDR3. CDR3 sequence reads: CTAWGGHEKLFF. The CDR3 DNA reads TGTACCGCGTGGGGGGGTCATGAAAAACTGTTTTTT.

In this sample, this clone turned up a few times. Written as DNA, the CDR3 is TGTGCCAGCAGCAAGTTTGAGGAGCAGTTCTTC. The encoded protein is CASSKFEEQFF. The V gene is TRBV6-6, the J gene TRBJ2-1; D unresolved. The ends were cut back, 6 bases at V and 10 bases at J, with 10 bases in the middle. Per germline, CDR1 MNHNY and CDR2 SVGAGI (reference sequence). The CDR3 consists of 11 residues.

This clone was observed a few times. The chain recombines TRBV20-1 with TRBJ1-2, with D hard to call. Germline V gives CDR1 DFQATT, CDR2 SNEGSKA (reference sequence). This CDR3 region has 11 residues. Trimming took 8 bases from V and 8 from J, leaving 15 bases between them. The CDR3 DNA reads TGCAGTTCTCTAGTAACGGGGGGCTACACCTTC. It translates to CSSLVTGGYTF.

The chain employs TRBV6-6 and TRBJ2-7; TRBD1 might be the D (6 bases). Germline lookup yields CDR1 MNHNY and CDR2 SVGAGI (reference sequence). V was clipped by 6 bases and J by 3 bases, with 18 bases between them. The CDR3 extends over 15 amino acids. The CDR3, as DNA: TGTGCCAGCAGGACTCCGGAAGACAGGAGCTACGAGCAGTACTTC. It yields the protein CASRTPEDRSYEQYF.

The table lists this clone with a count of one. This chain connects TRBV29-1 to TRBJ1-5; D might be TRBD1 (5 bases). V was pared by 4 bases and J by 3 bases, with 10 bases between. Germline CDR1 is SQVTM and CDR2 is ANQGSEA. The CDR3 is made up of 13 amino acids. For the CDR3, the DNA is TGCAGCGTTGGACAGAACAACAATCAGCCCCAGCATTTT. It specifies CSVGQNNNQPQHF.

This clone was seen a single time. The gene calls are TRBV19 and TRBJ1-2; D perhaps matches TRBD1 (6 bases). This CDR3 contains 13 residues. Trimming removed 5 bases from V and 4 bases from J, with 11 bases in between. Germline CDR1 LNHDA, CDR2 SQIVND (reference sequence). CDR3 protein: CASSGTTFYGYTF. CDR3 sequence (DNA): TGTGCCAGTAGTGGGACAACGTTCTATGGCTACACCTTC.

This clone was picked up a small number of times. Within the sample, other DNA sequences also encode this same CDR3. The chain uses TRBV9 and TRBJ1-1; D ambiguous. Germline CDR1 is SGDLS and CDR2 is YYNGEE. Trimming removed 1 base at V and 2 bases at J, with 9 bases between. The CDR3 runs 14 residues. CDR3: CASSVSGSNTEAFF. The CDR3, as DNA: TGTGCCAGCAGCGTAAGTGGCAGTAACACTGAAGCTTTCTTT.

J is TRBJ1-6 and V is TRBV4-1, with D tentatively TRBD1 (6 bases). The CDR3 loop spans 16 amino acids. Trimming removed 3 bases at V and 4 bases at J, with 13 bases between. Germline V gives CDR1 MGHRA, CDR2 YSYEKL. The CDR3 here is CASSQPQGSYNSPLHF. The CDR3 DNA is TGCGCCAGCAGCCAGCCGCAGGGGTCATATAATTCACCCCTCCACTTT.

This sequence joins TRBV28 and TRBJ2-7; D ambiguous. V lost 5 bases, J lost 3 bases, and 5 bases lay in between. Germline V CDR1 and CDR2: MDHEN, SYDVKM. This CDR3 is built from 11 residues. The CDR3 DNA reads TGTGCCAGCAGTCAAAACTACGAGCAGTACTTC. This encodes CASSQNYEQYF.

The chain employs TRBV10-3 and TRBJ2-2, with D maybe TRBD1 (5 bases). CDR1 is ENHRY and CDR2 is SYGVKD in the germline V gene. The CDR3 has 14 residues. Trimming removed 10 bases at V and 0 bases at J, with 12 bases between. Here the CDR3 DNA reads TGTGCCACGCGGACACCCGCGAACACCGGGGAGCTGTTTTTT. Encoded protein: CATRTPANTGELFF.

The rearrangement uses TRBV27 and TRBJ2-5; the D is unclear. V was shortened by 5 bases and J by 4 bases, with 11 bases between the two germline ends. Germline values: CDR1 MNHEY, CDR2 SMNVEV (reference sequence). This CDR3 has 13 amino acids. The DNA of the CDR3 is TGTGCCAGCAGTCCCCTTTATCGAGAGACCCAGTACTTC. This sequence encodes CASSPLYRETQYF.

This clone was counted once. The chain's CDR3 is CASSAQGAILGEQYF. As DNA, the CDR3 is TGTGCCAGCAGTGCACAGGGGGCGATCTTAGGTGAGCAGTACTTC. The chain recombines TRBV6-1 with TRBJ2-7, with TRBD1 matching 9 bases. J gave up 7 bases and V 4 bases, and 11 bases lay outside the gene matches. The CDR3 runs to 15 residues. CDR1 and CDR2 (germline): MNHNS, SASEGT.

A single count supports this clone. The chain recombines TRBV10-3 with TRBJ1-3, with 8 bases that match TRBD1. V was pared by 2 bases and J by 0 bases, with 9 bases of the junction left unmatched. In germline, CDR1 is ENHRY, CDR2 SYGVKD. The CDR3 sequence is 18 residues long. CDR3 bases: TGTGCCATCAGTGAGAATACTGACAGGGGCGGCTCTGGAAACACCATATATTTT. It codes for CAISENTDRGGSGNTIYF.

This chain uses TRBV4-3 with TRBJ2-3; 14 bases are a match to TRBD2. J gave up 4 bases and V 3 bases, and 6 bases lay outside the gene matches. Germline assignment: CDR1 LGHNA and CDR2 YSLEER. This CDR3 has 17 residues. Here the CDR3 DNA reads TGCGCCAGCAGCCAGGACCGGGGACTAGCGGGAGCAGATACGCAGTATTTT. Its protein product is CASSQDRGLAGADTQYF.

As DNA, the CDR3 is TGCGCCAGCAGCTTGTCTCCGGGATTGGGCGAGCAGTACTTC. The encoded protein is CASSLSPGLGEQYF. The chain joins TRBV5-1 to TRBJ2-7, with D possibly matching TRBD2 (5 bases). From germline, CDR1 is SGHRS and CDR2 YFSETQ. The CDR3 loop spans 14 amino acids. V was clipped by 1 base and J by 6 bases, with 14 bases between them.